This TCR beta chain was recovered during a study of blood T cell repertoires in COVID-19. The wider study: COVID-19 samples, acute and convalescent, were from the United States, Italy and Spain.

As processed by the authors: By means of reference gene primer amplification, nucleated cell counts were estimated. The method was immunoSEQ multiplex PCR; TCRdb's version includes in-frame clones alone and lacks a portion of them. The DNA was the basis for D and trimming; V, J and clone size are from that table. Here the sample spans 90,000 to 150,000 clones, 79% being singletons. Germline CDR1 is SGHTA and CDR2 is FQGNSA. The CDR3 consists of 16 residues. Trimming pared 1 base from V and 1 base from J, leaving 11 bases between. This rearrangement joins TRBV7-2 to TRBJ1-5; the D is unclear. The sequencing sample was made of peripheral blood. This receptor was taken from a woman older than 75 with acute or convalescent COVID-19. The chain's CDR3 is CASSLEPGSSNQPQHF. The DNA of the CDR3 is TGTGCCAGCAGCTTAGAGCCGGGGTCGAGCAATCAGCCCCAGCATTTT.